This TCR beta chain was obtained from a study of OX40 agonist ivuxolimab in advanced cancers. This CDR3 has 16 amino acids. The J segment lost 0 bases and the V segment lost 3 bases, leaving 4 bases of the junction unmatched. Germline-derived CDR1 and CDR2 are SGHVS and FQNEAQ. TCRdb's copy holds only in-frame clones and misses some; the assay was immunoSEQ multiplex PCR. The sample has 65,000 to 75,000 clones; around 85% are singletons. This clonotype was obtained from an adult with an advanced solid tumor such as melanoma, head and neck, liver or kidney cancer. The source material was CD4+ or CD8+ T cells sorted from blood, sampled in a trial of the OX40 agonist ivuxolimab. The rearrangement uses TRBV7-8 and TRBJ1-4; 7 nucleotides match TRBD1. The CDR3 DNA follows: TGTGCCAGCAGCTTGGGACAGCGAGCAACTAATGAAAAACTGTTTTTT. This translates into CASSLGQRATNEKLFF. The full variable domain, its missing parts supplied by reference TRBV7-8 and TRBJ1-4, is GAGVSQSPRYKVAKRGQDVALRCDPISGHVSLFWYQQALGQGPEFLTYFQNEAQLDKSGLPSDRFFAERPEGSVSTLKIQRTQQEDSAVYLCASSLGQRATNEKLFFGSGTQLSVL.